Following are 3 T cell receptor beta chains from one sample sequenced in a study of blood T cell repertoires in COVID-19. The data were produced by immunoSEQ multiplex PCR, yet TCRdb's version contains in-frame clones alone and is incomplete. The sample gives 250,000 to 350,000 clones, 90% of which show up once; approximately 6.5% is in the top ten. Sequenced: peripheral blood. These receptors came from a woman aged 45-65 years with COVID-19, enrolled during active disease.

V gene TRBV6-4 combines with J gene TRBJ2-3; 9 bases are shared with TRBD2. The CDR3 totals 15 residues. Germline values: CDR1 MRHNA, CDR2 SNTAGT. With V trimmed by 6 bases and J by 4 bases, 8 bases remained unmatched. The CDR3 sequence: CASSRLAAPSDTQYF. The CDR3 nucleotides are TGTGCCAGCAGCCGACTAGCGGCCCCCTCAGATACGCAGTATTTT.

This chain links TRBV7-9 with TRBJ2-7; no firm D call. Trimming shortened V by 6 bases and J by 2 bases, and 11 bases separated the two germline ends. Per the germline V gene, CDR1 is SEHNR and CDR2 is FQNEAQ (reference sequence). CDR3 size: 13 residues. As DNA, the CDR3 is TGTGCCAGCAGGTCGCAGAATACCTACGAGCAGTACTTC. It encodes CASRSQNTYEQYF.

The rearrangement joins TRBV11-2 to TRBJ2-7; 9 bases are a match to TRBD1. CDR3 length: 15 amino acids. V trimming: 5 bases; J trimming: 3 bases; junction bases outside the gene matches: 8. The germline V gene encodes CDR1 SGHAT and CDR2 FQNNGV. CDR3 nucleotides: TGTGCCAGCAGCGAAATCGGACAGGGGATCTACGAGCAGTACTTC. Its protein is CASSEIGQGIYEQYF.